This TCR beta chain was captured in a study of blood T cell repertoires in COVID-19. Study information: Sites across the United States, Italy and Spain contributed samples from acute and convalescent COVID-19. The analysed material was cDNA or gDNA that came from T cells, B-cell-depleted T cells, or PBMCs.

How the authors handled the data: Reference gene primer amplification gave nucleated cell count estimates. Sequenced by immunoSEQ multiplex PCR; TCRdb stores in-frame clones only, minus some. V and J calls and clone size follow that table, whereas D and trimming were derived from the DNA. Here the sample spans about 220,000 clones, about 86% being singletons. The junction had 12 bases not matched to a gene; V was cut back by 10 bases and J by 13 bases. Germline CDR1 MNHEY, CDR2 SMNVEV (reference sequence). CDR3 size: 12 residues. The chain is built from TRBV27 and TRBJ2-2; 7 nucleotides line up with TRBD2. Sequenced: peripheral blood. The receptor comes from a woman aged 30 to 39 who had recovered from COVID-19. DNA of the CDR3: TGTGCCACCAAAACCAGCGGGGCCGGGCTGTTTTTT. This sequence encodes CATKTSGAGLFF.